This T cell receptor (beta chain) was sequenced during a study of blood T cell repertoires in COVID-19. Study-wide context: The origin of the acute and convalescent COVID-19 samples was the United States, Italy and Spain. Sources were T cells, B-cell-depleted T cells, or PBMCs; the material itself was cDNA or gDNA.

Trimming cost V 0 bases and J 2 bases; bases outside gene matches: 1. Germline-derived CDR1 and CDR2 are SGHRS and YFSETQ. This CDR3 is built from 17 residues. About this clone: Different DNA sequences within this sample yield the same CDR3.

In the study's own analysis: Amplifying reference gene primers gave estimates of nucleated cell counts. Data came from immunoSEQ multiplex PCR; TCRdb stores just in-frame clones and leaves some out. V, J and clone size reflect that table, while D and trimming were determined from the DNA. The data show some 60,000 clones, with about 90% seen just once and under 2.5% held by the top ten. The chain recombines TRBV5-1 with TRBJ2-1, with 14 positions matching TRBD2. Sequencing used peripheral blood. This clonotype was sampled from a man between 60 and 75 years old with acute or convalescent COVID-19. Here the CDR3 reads CASSLGLAGGTYNEQFF. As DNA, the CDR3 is TGCGCCAGCAGCTTGGGACTAGCGGGAGGGACCTACAATGAGCAGTTCTTC.